These 5 T cell receptor beta chains share one sample of origin, sequenced in a study of pediatric ulcerative colitis. One to two pinch biopsies were taken from the rectum during colonoscopy. The assay was immunoSEQ multiplex PCR, and TCRdb's table has in-frame clones only and misses some. The sample lists some 40,000 clones; roughly 70% were seen once. Sequencing was carried out using gut tissue. The receptors here all came from a boy aged 5-17 years with severe ulcerative colitis.

The rearrangement links TRBV2 to TRBJ2-3, with D tentatively TRBD2 (5 bases). CDR3 length equals 15 residues. CDR1 is SNHLY, CDR2 FYNNEI, per germline. V was clipped by 7 bases and J by 0 bases, with 14 bases between them. In DNA form, the CDR3 reads TGTGCCAGCAAAGGGTGGGCGGGTAGCACAGATACGCAGTATTTT. As protein: CASKGWAGSTDTQYF.

The chain has TRBV2 and TRBJ2-3, with a possible D match to TRBD2 (7 bases). Germline V lookup: CDR1 SNHLY, CDR2 FYNNEI. The CDR3 loop spans 16 amino acids. V gave up 0 bases and J gave up 8 bases, with 18 bases separating them. The CDR3 sequence is CASSEARGGGASTQYF. The CDR3 DNA is TGTGCCAGCAGTGAAGCGCGAGGTGGGGGGGCCTCTACGCAGTATTTT.

This clone was observed a handful of times. The chain links TRBV30 to TRBJ1-1, with D possibly TRBD1 on 6 matching bases. In germline, CDR1 is GTSNPN, CDR2 SVGIG (reference sequence). Trimming pared 3 bases from V and 5 bases from J, leaving 22 bases between. There are 16 residues in the CDR3. The CDR3 loop reads CAWSEGGTGSTTEAFF. DNA of the CDR3: TGTGCCTGGAGCGAGGGGGGGACGGGGAGCACGACTGAAGCTTTCTTT.

This clone turned up a few times. This chain uses TRBV25-1 with TRBJ2-3; 7 positions match TRBD1. This CDR3 region has 13 residues. With V trimmed by 10 bases and J by 3 bases, 7 bases remained unmatched. CDR1 and CDR2 from the germline V gene are MGHDK and SYGVNS. CDR3: CATSRGWTDTQYF. The CDR3 DNA reads as TGTGCCACCTCCAGGGGGTGGACAGATACGCAGTATTTT.

This chain uses TRBV28 with TRBJ2-3; possible D gene TRBD2, 7 bases. Germline V gives CDR1 MDHEN, CDR2 SYDVKM. This CDR3 has 14 amino acids. V dropped 5 bases and J dropped 1 base, with 10 bases sitting between them. The CDR3 loop reads CASSRGAGTDTQYF. CDR3 sequence (DNA): TGTGCCAGCAGTCGGGGGGCTGGCACAGATACGCAGTATTTT.